This record concerns one T cell receptor beta chain sequence. Its antigen is not identified. The data originate from a study of OX40 agonist ivuxolimab in advanced cancers. Germline-derived CDR1 and CDR2 are SGHRS and YFSETQ. Trimming cost V 4 bases and J 1 base; bases outside gene matches: 3. The CDR3 runs to 15 residues. The study, taken as a whole, reports: CD4+ T cells averaged fewer expanded clones than CD8+ T cells. Blood T cells, both CD4+ and CD8+, expanded clonally by week 6 at 0.1 to 3.0 mg/kg. Among the nonresponders, some also had low normalized T-cell clonal expansion.

Sampled blood was obtained at baseline, cycle 4 day 1, and cycle 7 day 1. TCRdb's copy holds only in-frame clones and misses some; the assay was immunoSEQ multiplex PCR. The profile covers 71,000 or so clones, with about 89% appearing a single time and about 2.4% taken by the ten largest. The specimen comprised CD4+ or CD8+ T cells sorted from blood, sampled in a trial of the OX40 agonist ivuxolimab. This sequence joins TRBV5-1 and TRBJ2-3; TRBD2 aligns across 10 bases. This TCR derives from an adult with an advanced solid tumor such as melanoma, head and neck, liver or kidney cancer. The CDR3 loop is CASSIGTSGTDTQYF. The CDR3 nucleotides are TGCGCCAGCAGCATAGGGACTAGCGGCACAGATACGCAGTATTTT. Filled out from reference TRBV5-1 and TRBJ2-3, the complete variable domain reads KAGVTQTPRYLIKTRGQQVTLSCSPISGHRSVSWYQQTPGQGLQFLFEYFSETQRNKGNFPGRFSGRQFSNSRSEMNVSTLELGDSALYLCASSIGTSGTDTQYFGPGTRLTVL.